The T cell receptor (beta chain) under discussion was sequenced for a study of early stage breast cancer tumors. At the level of the study: Most of the 16 invasive tumors were ER+, PR+ and HER2-.

V lost 2 bases, J lost 1 base, and 4 bases stayed unmatched. Germline CDR1 SGHNT, CDR2 YENEEA. The CDR3 spans 16 residues. This clone was detected a few times. Its specificity is unknown. Only in-frame clones appear in the TCRdb table, and some are missing; sequencing was by immunoSEQ multiplex PCR. The sample has about 28,000 clones, 74% seen once. Study results and limitations: Most shared enriched TCRB sequences were commonly generated ones. Tumors had roughly 2.5-fold higher T cell density and higher clonality than adjacent normal breast tissue. Tumor and normal breast were distinguished via blood comparison in about 90% of the 16 patients.

The rearrangement uses TRBV11-3 and TRBJ2-2; 7 bases are a match to TRBD2. Source material: blood. The receptor's source is a person aged 35-50 years with breast cancer. CDR3 DNA sequence: TGTGCCAGCAGCTTATTCCCTAGCGGGAACACCGGGGAGCTGTTTTTT. It codes for CASSLFPSGNTGELFF.